The next 14 T cell receptor beta chains were all read from a single sample in a study of regulatory T cells in long-lasting Graves disease. Arm-PCR of CDR3 regions and iRepertoire HTBI primers were used to build TCR beta libraries. MiXCR, run by TCRdb on the multiplex PCR reads, gives a single entry per CDR3 protein. The sample lists a few hundred thousand distinct CDR3 sequences, around 20% occurring once. Stated time point: persistent/refractory GD, antithyroid drugs over 5 years with positive TRAb. RNA from PBMCs was the source of the TCR library. Sequencing was performed on peripheral blood mononuclear cells (PBMCs), taken when the disease was refractory, from a patient treated with antithyroid drugs. The receptors stem from a female donor with Graves disease.

This clonotype was found a few times. The chain joins TRBV28 to TRBJ1-2; D perhaps matches TRBD1 (5 bases). Trimming took 3 bases from V and 5 from J, leaving 19 bases between them. The CDR3 contains 16 residues. Germline assignment: CDR1 MDHEN and CDR2 SYDVKM. CDR3 DNA: TGTGCCAGCAGTTTTCCTACTTACGACAGTATGTATGGCTACACCTTC. Its translation is CASSFPTYDSMYGYTF.

The gene calls are TRBV4-2 and TRBJ2-5, with D perhaps assigned TRBD1 or TRBD2 (6 bases each). The CDR3 contains 13 residues. V shed 4 bases and J shed 5 bases, with 11 bases lying between them. CDR1 LGHNA and CDR2 YNFKEQ come from the germline V gene. CDR3: CASSPTGGETQYF. CDR3 coding DNA: TGTGCCAGCAGCCCGACAGGAGGGGAGACCCAGTACTTC.

The chain carries TRBV12-3 or TRBV12-4 and TRBJ2-2, with 9 positions matching TRBD2. After removal of 5 bases from V and 7 bases from J, the junction contained 14 bases not matched to a gene. The CDR3 spans 17 residues. CDR3 nucleotide sequence: TGTGCCAGCAGTCCGCTTTGGCGGGAGGGCCTGAACGGGGAGCTGTTTTTT. Encoded protein: CASSPLWREGLNGELFF.

The chain uses TRBV29-1 and TRBJ1-2; 8 bases are a match to TRBD1. This CDR3 is 14 amino acids long. The V segment lost 1 base and the J segment 8 bases; nucleotides outside the gene matches: 9. Germline V gene lookup returns CDR1 SQVTM and CDR2 ANQGSEA. CDR3: CSVEGGRGHAGYTF. CDR3 coding DNA: TGCAGCGTTGAAGGGGGCAGGGGGCATGCGGGCTACACCTTC.

The chain carries TRBV15 and TRBJ2-2, with D hard to call. Germline V lookup: CDR1 LNHNV, CDR2 YYDKDF (reference sequence). V was pared by 0 bases and J by 3 bases, with 5 bases between. The CDR3 is made up of 14 amino acids. DNA of the CDR3: TGTGCCACCAGCAGAGATGAGTACACCGGGGAGCTGTTTTTT. Protein sequence: CATSRDEYTGELFF.

This clonotype was picked up many times. This chain joins TRBV20-1 and TRBJ2-1; 9 positions agree with TRBD2. The CDR3 is 13 amino acids. Germline V CDR1 and CDR2: DFQATT, SNEGSKA (reference sequence). V shed 6 bases, J shed 6 bases, and the junction held 6 bases outside the gene matches. CDR3 nucleotides: TGCAGTGCGCCGGGACTAGCCGTCAATGAGCAGTTCTTC. Translated: CSAPGLAVNEQFF.

The gene calls are TRBV30 and TRBJ2-7; 7 bases map to TRBD2. This CDR3 spans 13 amino acids. V was clipped by 2 bases and J by 2 bases; unmatched bases: 3. Germline values: CDR1 GTSNPN, CDR2 SVGIG (reference sequence). CDR3 DNA sequence: TGTGCCTGGAGTCCGGGGAGGGCCTACGAGCAGTACTTC. As protein: CAWSPGRAYEQYF.

In this sample, this clonotype turned up many times. CDR3 residues: CASMTVQPQHF. In DNA, the CDR3 is TGTGCCAGCATGACAGTTCAGCCCCAGCATTTT. The chain couples TRBV6-1 to TRBJ1-5, with TRBD1 as a possible D gene (5 bases). Germline assignment: CDR1 MNHNS and CDR2 SASEGT. V was trimmed by 7 bases and J by 6 bases, leaving 7 bases between them. The CDR3 covers 11 residues.

This clonotype was seen more than once but under ten times. This chain joins TRBV6-1 and TRBJ2-5, with 11 positions matching TRBD2. CDR3 length: 16 residues. The V gene's germline CDR1 is MNHNS and CDR2 SASEGT. J lost 2 bases, V lost 8 bases, and 10 bases had no gene match. The CDR3 DNA reads as TGTGCCAGCGGCTACATCACTAGCGGGGGACAAGAGACCCAGTACTTC. Its protein product is CASGYITSGGQETQYF.

The CDR3 protein is CASTPLGGRAYEQYF. The CDR3 DNA is TGTGCCAGCACTCCCCTCGGCGGGAGGGCCTACGAGCAGTACTTC. The chain carries TRBV6-1 and TRBJ2-7; 9 bases fit TRBD2. CDR3 length: 15 residues. The ends lost 7 bases at V and 2 bases at J; junction bases unmatched: 9. CDR1 is MNHNS, CDR2 SASEGT, per germline.

This clonotype was counted a few times. The chain links TRBV3-1 to TRBJ1-6; tentative D call: TRBD1 (5 bases). Germline lookup yields CDR1 LGHDT and CDR2 YNNKEL (reference sequence). The V end lost 5 bases, the J end lost 7 bases, and 15 bases lay between the germline ends. The CDR3 length is 15 residues. As DNA, the CDR3 is TGTGCCAGCAGCGCTACCGGGACTGCGAATTCACCCCTCCACTTT. Protein product: CASSATGTANSPLHF.

This chain links TRBV4-1 with TRBJ1-2; weak D call: TRBD1 (6 bases). Deletions cut 6 bases from V and 5 bases from J, with 13 bases between. This CDR3 contains 13 residues. CDR1 is MGHRA, CDR2 YSYEKL, per germline. The DNA for the CDR3 is TGCGCCAGCAGAGGGGGGGGCGGATATGGCTACACCTTC. Its protein product is CASRGGGGYGYTF.

This chain joins TRBV5-6 and TRBJ2-1; TRBD1 aligns across 11 bases. The germline gives CDR1 SGHDT, CDR2 YYEEEE. The junction had 5 bases not matched to a gene; V was cut back by 3 bases and J by 6 bases. CDR3 length: 15 residues. The CDR3 nucleotides are TGTGCCAGCAGCTCGGACAGGGGGCGAATCAATGAGCAGTTCTTC. Protein sequence: CASSSDRGRINEQFF.

The sample holds many counts of this clonotype. The chain couples TRBV5-1 to TRBJ1-6, with D unresolved. The CDR3 contains 15 residues. Germline V gene lookup returns CDR1 SGHRS and CDR2 YFSETQ. V shed 4 bases and J shed 7 bases, with 15 bases lying between them. DNA for the CDR3: TGCGCCAGCAGCATCTCCGGCGAGGGAAATTCACCCCTCCACTTT. Its protein is CASSISGEGNSPLHF.